This T cell receptor (beta chain) was captured by sequencing in a study of glioma-infiltrating T cells. A note on this clonotype: No antigen is known for it. A read error is possible here, since a much larger clone lies one base away.

Study-level results: Above-expected tissue-blood divergence occurred in all gliomas, most in low-grade ones. Very few CDR3 sequences were shared between tissue and blood.

The J segment lost 6 bases and the V segment lost 3 bases, leaving 12 bases of the junction unmatched. Germline V gives CDR1 MNHEY, CDR2 SMNVEV (reference sequence). The CDR3 is made up of 16 amino acids. Using RNA template, CDR3s of TCR alpha and beta were amplified with iRepertoire arm-PCR. TCRdb analysed the multiplex PCR reads with MiXCR anew, one entry per CDR3 protein. In the table there are 300,000 to 450,000 distinct CDR3 sequences, more than 35% of which are singletons. The V call is TRBV27, the J call TRBJ2-7; 9 bases map to TRBD2. The sample was glioma tissue, nonneoplastic brain tissue, or PBMCs (not recorded which). This receptor was identified in a human donor with low-grade glioma or glioblastoma, undergoing nonglioma brain surgery, or in good health (not recorded which). In nucleotides, the CDR3 is TGTGCCAGCAGTTTGCTTCATAGCGGGGGAACCTGCGAGCAGTACTTC. Protein product: CASSLLHSGGTCEQYF.